The present TCR beta chain was sequenced within a study of blood T cell repertoires in COVID-19. About the research overall: COVID-19 samples from acute and convalescent phases originated in the United States, Italy and Spain. Sample material is recorded as cDNA or gDNA derived from T cells, B-cell-depleted T cells, or PBMCs.

Germline loops: CDR1 LNHDA, CDR2 SQIVND (reference sequence). The CDR3 covers 13 residues. V dropped 4 bases and J dropped 8 bases, with 11 bases sitting between them. In the study's own analysis: Estimation of nucleated cell counts relied on the amplification of reference gene primers. Produced via immunoSEQ multiplex PCR; TCRdb's table is partial and in-frame only. V, J and clone size were drawn from that table, and D and trimming were deduced from the DNA. The data contain 200,000 or so clones, 80% to 90% of them singletons. The rearrangement joins TRBV19 to TRBJ2-2; a weak D match, TRBD1 (5 bases). The origin of this receptor is a human donor with active or convalescent COVID-19. The donor label of this sample is uncertain. The source material was peripheral blood. CDR3 residues: CASSTVGAGELFF. In DNA form, the CDR3 reads TGTGCCAGTAGTACTGTAGGGGCGGGGGAGCTGTTTTTT.